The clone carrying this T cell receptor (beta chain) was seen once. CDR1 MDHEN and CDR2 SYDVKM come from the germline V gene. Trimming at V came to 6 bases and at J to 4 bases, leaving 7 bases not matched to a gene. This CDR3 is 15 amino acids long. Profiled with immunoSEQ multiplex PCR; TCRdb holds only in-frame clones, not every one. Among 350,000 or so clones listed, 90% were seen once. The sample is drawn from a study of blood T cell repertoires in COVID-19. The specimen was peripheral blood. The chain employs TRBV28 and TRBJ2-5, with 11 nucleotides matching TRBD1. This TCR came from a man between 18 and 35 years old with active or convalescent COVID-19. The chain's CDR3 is CASRDGQGARETQYF. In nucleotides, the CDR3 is TGTGCCAGCAGAGACGGACAGGGGGCCCGAGAGACCCAGTACTTC. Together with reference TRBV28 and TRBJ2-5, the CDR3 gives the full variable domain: DVKVTQSSRYLVKRTGEKVFLECVQDMDHENMFWYRQDPGLGLRLIYFSYDVKMKEKGDIPEGYSVSREKKERFSLILESASTNQTSMYLCASRDGQGARETQYFGPGTRLLVL.